This T cell receptor (beta chain) was sequenced in a study of PD-1 blockade in classical Hodgkin lymphoma. Sequencing used immunoSEQ multiplex PCR; TCRdb keeps in-frame clones, though not all of them. The sample includes about 25,000 clones, 94% of them seen just once. Trimming removed 8 bases at V and 7 bases at J, with 12 bases between. Germline-derived CDR1 and CDR2 are SGHTA and FQGNSA. The CDR3 covers 11 residues. The time point here: newly diagnosed, previously untreated cHL patient sample. This sequence originates from a human donor with classical Hodgkin lymphoma. The sequenced sample consisted of peripheral blood mononuclear cells (PBMCs). The V and J genes are TRBV7-2 and TRBJ2-7, with D tentatively TRBD2 (5 bases). The CDR3 DNA reads as TGTGCCAGCGGCCGGTCGGGGGAGCAGTACTTC. Protein sequence: CASGRSGEQYF. Using reference TRBV7-2 and TRBJ2-7 for the parts outside the CDR3, the full variable domain is GAGVSQSPSNKVTEKGKDVELRCDPISGHTALYWYRQSLGQGLEFLIYFQGNSAPDKSGLPSDRFSAERTGGSVSTLTIQRTQQEDSAVYLCASGRSGEQYFGPGTRLTVT.